Presented here are 25 T cell receptor beta chains from one specimen sequenced in a study of T cell repertoires in cytomegalovirus infection (dated by TCRdb to the late 2010s). The sample's treatment or condition label, decoded: in vitro stimulation with specific CMV peptide epitopes to enrich CMV-specific T cells. Sequencing took place on an Illumina HiSeq 1500. In-frame beta chains were kept once TCRdb had trimmed the public reads at Q25 with fastp and called clones with MiXCR. Here each entry gathers all rows of one CDR3 protein and keeps the most common genes and DNA. The sample table lists about 830,000 distinct CDR3 sequences, roughly 33% of them with a count of one. The biggest ten clones account for about an eighth of the sample. These receptors have no identified antigens. Sequences were derived from cultured CD8+ T cells from PBMCs, sampled from culture after CMV antigen stimulation. The receptors here all came from a human donor in good health (CMV status not recorded). Some clones in this sample may be carry-over from other donors' samples.

This clonotype was observed a few times. This chain links TRBV4-1 with TRBJ1-1; no reliable D call. This CDR3 spans 14 amino acids. CDR1 and CDR2 (germline): MGHRA, YSYEKL. V lost 4 bases to trimming and J lost 1 base, with 10 bases between them. This chain's CDR3 is CASSRPVRNTEAFF. The CDR3 region has the DNA TGCGCCAGCAGCCGGCCCGTCCGGAACACTGAAGCTTTCTTT.

In DNA, the CDR3 is TGTGCCAGCAGTAATTGGCTAGCGGAGTACACAGATACGCAGTATTTT. Translation gives CASSNWLAEYTDTQYF. The chain has TRBV6-5 and TRBJ2-3; 7 bases agree with TRBD2. Trimming at V came to 5 bases and at J to 2 bases, leaving 10 bases not matched to a gene. Germline assignment: CDR1 MNHEY and CDR2 SVGAGI. The length of the CDR3 is 16 residues.

The chain carries TRBV5-4 and TRBJ2-7; D remains unclear. The V end lost 1 base, the J end lost 1 base, and 9 bases lay between the germline ends. Looked up from germline, CDR1 is SGHNT and CDR2 is YYREEE (reference sequence). The CDR3 length is 14 residues. This CDR3 is CASSLYPESYEQYF. The CDR3 DNA is TGTGCCAGCAGCTTGTACCCGGAATCCTACGAGCAGTACTTC.

This clonotype was detected only a few times. The chain couples TRBV5-5 to TRBJ2-1; the D gene is possibly TRBD1 (5 bases). Trimming cost V 4 bases and J 3 bases, with 11 bases left between them. Germline assignment: CDR1 SGHKS and CDR2 YYEKEE (reference sequence). The CDR3 has 14 residues. CDR3 DNA sequence: TGTGCCAGCAGCGTGGACACGGGCTACAATGAGCAGTTCTTC. Translation: CASSVDTGYNEQFF.

This clonotype was counted only a few times. The chain is built from TRBV12-3 or TRBV12-4 and TRBJ2-7; D is ambiguous. The CDR3 length is 12 residues. Trimming took 5 bases from V and 7 from J, leaving 12 bases between them. The CDR3 is CASSRQAGEQYV. CDR3 bases: TGTGCCAGCAGTAGGCAGGCCGGGGAGCAGTACGTC.

This chain links TRBV4-2 with TRBJ1-5; D unresolved. This CDR3 is 14 amino acids long. V was pared by 0 bases and J by 4 bases, with 7 bases between. CDR1 is LGHNA and CDR2 is YNFKEQ in the germline V gene. The CDR3 region is CASSQDHGNQPQHF. CDR3 DNA: TGTGCCAGCAGCCAAGATCACGGGAATCAGCCCCAGCATTTT.

V usage is TRBV2 and J usage is TRBJ1-1; D not resolved. This CDR3 comprises 11 residues. Germline values: CDR1 SNHLY, CDR2 FYNNEI. The CDR3 loop reads CTNRSNTEAFF. The CDR3 DNA sequence: TGTACCAACCGCTCGAACACTGAAGCTTTCTTT.

This clonotype was counted ten times or more. The chain links TRBV7-2 to TRBJ2-7, with a weak D call TRBD2 (6 bases). The CDR3 is 14 amino acids. The germline V gene encodes CDR1 SGHTA and CDR2 FQGNSA. V was trimmed by 2 bases and J by 7 bases, leaving 15 bases between them. The CDR3 is CASSLSRTTREQYF. As DNA, the CDR3 is TGTGCCAGCAGCTTAAGTCGGACTACACGGGAGCAGTACTTC.

The chain links TRBV2 to TRBJ1-5; 7 nucleotides line up with TRBD1. CDR1 SNHLY and CDR2 FYNNEI come from the germline V gene. V shed 4 bases and J 4 bases; nucleotides not matched to a gene: 7. The CDR3 is 15 residues long. DNA for the CDR3: TGTGCCAGCAGTGGGGTTGACAGGGCAAATCAGCCCCAGCATTTT. Its protein product is CASSGVDRANQPQHF.

This clonotype has a count of ten or more. V gene TRBV7-2 combines with J gene TRBJ1-1, with a weak D call TRBD1 (5 bases). The CDR3 spans 15 residues. With 1 base removed from V and 0 bases from J, the gap between germline ends came to 9 bases. From germline, CDR1 is SGHTA and CDR2 FQGNSA. CDR3 sequence reads: CASSLDGAMNTEAFF. CDR3 in DNA: TGTGCCAGCAGCTTAGACGGGGCGATGAACACTGAAGCTTTCTTT.

There are a few counts of this clonotype. V gene TRBV7-9 combines with J gene TRBJ1-2; no clear D. The V end lost 1 base, the J end lost 4 bases, and 10 bases lay between the germline ends. Germline V lookup: CDR1 SEHNR, CDR2 FQNEAQ (reference sequence). This CDR3 contains 14 residues. The CDR3 loop is CASSLEARPYGYTF. Here the CDR3 DNA reads TGTGCCAGCAGCTTAGAGGCCAGACCCTATGGCTACACCTTC.

This clonotype was found a few times. J is TRBJ2-1 and V is TRBV6-8; TRBD1 aligns across 8 bases. The V gene's germline CDR1 is MNHGY and CDR2 SAAAGT. V dropped 6 bases and J dropped 4; count of bases not matched to a gene: 8. The CDR3 covers 15 residues. Here the CDR3 DNA reads TGTGCCAGCAGGGGGTGGGACAGGCCTTACAATGAGCAGTTCTTC. Translation: CASRGWDRPYNEQFF.

This clonotype has a count of ten or more. The CDR3 sequence is CASAYGGYNEQFF. The CDR3 DNA sequence: TGTGCCAGCGCCTACGGAGGATACAATGAGCAGTTCTTC. The genes are TRBV7-2 and TRBJ2-1; D may be TRBD2 (5 bases). CDR1 is SGHTA and CDR2 is FQGNSA in the germline V gene. The CDR3 contains 13 residues. V lost 8 bases and J 4 bases, leaving 12 bases between the germline ends. The complete variable domain, with remaining parts taken from reference TRBV7-2 and TRBJ2-1, reads GAGVSQSPSNKVTEKGKDVELRCDPISGHTALYWYRQSLGQGLEFLIYFQGNSAPDKSGLPSDRFSAERTGGSVSTLTIQRTQQEDSAVYLCASAYGGYNEQFFGPGTRLTVL.

The rearrangement joins TRBV6-1 to TRBJ2-2; a possible D gene is TRBD1 (5 bases). V lost 3 bases and J 3 bases, leaving 14 bases between the germline ends. CDR3 length: 16 amino acids. Germline V gene sequence: CDR1 MNHNS, CDR2 SASEGT. The CDR3 reads CASSEKRTTYTGELFF. CDR3 coding DNA: TGTGCCAGCAGTGAGAAACGGACAACCTACACCGGGGAGCTGTTTTTT.

The rearrangement joins TRBV12-3 or TRBV12-4 to TRBJ2-7; no clear D. V lost 4 bases and J lost 5, with 9 bases in between. The CDR3 length is 12 residues. The CDR3 region is CASSSGRHEQYV. CDR3 DNA sequence: TGTGCCAGCAGTTCGGGTCGCCACGAGCAGTACGTC.

This clonotype was observed a few times. The chain has TRBV7-6 and TRBJ1-6; D is ambiguous. Trimming cost V 1 base and J 1 base, with 8 bases left between them. Germline CDR1 reads SGHVS; CDR2 reads FNYEAQ. The length of the CDR3 is 16 residues. DNA of the CDR3: TGTGCCAGCAGCTTAGATGGGGAGTCCTATAATTCACCCCTCCACTTT. Translated: CASSLDGESYNSPLHF.

The rearrangement uses TRBV7-4 and TRBJ2-3; D is unresolved. Trimming left V 2 bases short and J 2 bases short, with 11 bases between. The CDR3 runs 15 residues. CDR1 and CDR2 from the germline V gene are SGHVT and SQSDAQ. Here the CDR3 reads CASSLLLSATDTQYF. As DNA, the CDR3 is TGTGCCAGCAGCTTACTTCTTTCGGCCACAGATACGCAGTATTTT.

The chain combines TRBV27 with TRBJ1-1; D is uncertain. Germline CDR1 and CDR2: MNHEY and SMNVEV (reference sequence). V gave up 5 bases and J gave up 4 bases, with 14 bases separating them. This CDR3 comprises 14 residues. CDR3 sequence reads: CASSPLGGSTEAFF. The CDR3 bases are TGTGCCAGCAGTCCCCTGGGAGGAAGCACTGAAGCTTTCTTT.

This sequence joins TRBV19 and TRBJ1-1; no firm D call. Germline CDR1 and CDR2: LNHDA and SQIVND (reference sequence). Between the trimmed V and J ends, which lost 6 bases and 6 bases, there was a span of 26 bases. This CDR3 has 17 amino acids. CDR3 protein: CASSRYRPAMVRAEAFF. The CDR3 DNA reads TGTGCCAGTAGCAGATACCGGCCGGCGATGGTTAGAGCTGAAGCTTTCTTT.

This clonotype was counted at least ten times. This rearrangement joins TRBV7-2 to TRBJ1-1; D is unresolved. There are 12 residues in the CDR3. Germline CDR1 reads SGHTA; CDR2 reads FQGNSA. Trimming took 6 bases from V and 1 from J, leaving 6 bases between them. The CDR3 sequence: CASRLENTEAFF. In nucleotides, the CDR3 is TGTGCCAGCAGATTGGAGAACACTGAAGCTTTCTTT.

V gene TRBV29-1 combines with J gene TRBJ2-3; 12 bases fit TRBD1. The CDR3 runs to 15 residues. The ends lost 3 bases at V and 5 bases at J; junction bases unmatched: 6. The germline gives CDR1 SQVTM, CDR2 ANQGSEA. The CDR3 DNA is TGCAGCGTTGAGGGGACAGGGGGCGAGGTAGATACGCAGTATTTT. Translated, it gives CSVEGTGGEVDTQYF.

In DNA form, the CDR3 reads TGTGCCAGCAGTGAATGGGAGGGGGCGACCGGGGAGCTGTTTTTT. This sequence encodes CASSEWEGATGELFF. The rearrangement links TRBV6-1 to TRBJ2-2, with D perhaps assigned TRBD1 or TRBD2 (7 bases each). Germline V CDR1 and CDR2: MNHNS, SASEGT. V shed 2 bases and J shed 5 bases, with 12 bases lying between them. This CDR3 is built from 15 residues.

The chain is built from TRBV5-1 and TRBJ1-1; D perhaps matches TRBD1 (5 bases). V lost 4 bases, J lost 1 base, and 11 bases lay in between. The CDR3 consists of 14 residues. CDR1 SGHRS and CDR2 YFSETQ come from the germline V gene. The chain's CDR3 is CASSRDLKNTEAFF. In DNA form, the CDR3 reads TGCGCCAGCAGCCGGGACCTAAAGAACACTGAAGCTTTCTTT.

The V gene is TRBV6-1, the J gene TRBJ2-3; 8 bases align to TRBD2. The CDR3 loop spans 15 amino acids. J lost 2 bases, V lost 6 bases, and 7 bases had no gene match. The germline V gene has CDR1 MNHNS and CDR2 SASEGT. The DNA of the CDR3 is TGTGCCAGCAGCCCCGGGGGGGCCCCCACAGATACGCAGTATTTT. Protein: CASSPGGAPTDTQYF.

This clonotype was seen many times. The rearrangement links TRBV7-6 to TRBJ1-1; 7 nucleotides align to TRBD1. From germline, CDR1 is SGHVS and CDR2 FNYEAQ. Unmatched junction bases numbered 5, after V lost 4 bases and J lost 0 bases. This CDR3 has 15 residues. The CDR3, as DNA: TGTGCCAGCAGCTCGGGACAGCACATGAACACTGAAGCTTTCTTT. Translation gives CASSSGQHMNTEAFF.